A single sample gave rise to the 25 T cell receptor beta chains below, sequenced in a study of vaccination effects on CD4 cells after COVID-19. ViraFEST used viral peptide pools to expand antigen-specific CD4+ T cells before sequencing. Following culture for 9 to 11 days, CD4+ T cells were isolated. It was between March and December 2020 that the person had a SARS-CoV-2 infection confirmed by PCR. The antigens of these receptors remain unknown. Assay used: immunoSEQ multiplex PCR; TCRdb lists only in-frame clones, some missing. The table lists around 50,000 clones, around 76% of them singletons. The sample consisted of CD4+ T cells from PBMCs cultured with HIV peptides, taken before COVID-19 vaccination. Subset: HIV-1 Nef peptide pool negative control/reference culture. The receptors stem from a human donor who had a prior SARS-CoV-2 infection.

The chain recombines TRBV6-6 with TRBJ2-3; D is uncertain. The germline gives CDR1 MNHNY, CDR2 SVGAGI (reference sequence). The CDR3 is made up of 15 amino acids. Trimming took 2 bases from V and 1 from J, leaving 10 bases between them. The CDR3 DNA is TGTGCCAGCAGTTACAGGCCAGCTGGCACAGATACGCAGTATTTT. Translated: CASSYRPAGTDTQYF.

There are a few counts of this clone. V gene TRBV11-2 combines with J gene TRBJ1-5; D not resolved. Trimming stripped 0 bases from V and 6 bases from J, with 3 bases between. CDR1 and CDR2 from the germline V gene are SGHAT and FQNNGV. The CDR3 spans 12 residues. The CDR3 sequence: CASSLEGQPQHF. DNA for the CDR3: TGTGCCAGCAGCTTAGAGGGTCAGCCCCAGCATTTT.

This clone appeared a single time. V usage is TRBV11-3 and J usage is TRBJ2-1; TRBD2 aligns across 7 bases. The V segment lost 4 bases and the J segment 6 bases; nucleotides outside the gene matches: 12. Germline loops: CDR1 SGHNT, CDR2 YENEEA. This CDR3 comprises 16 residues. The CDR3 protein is CASSSPSGGLINEQFF. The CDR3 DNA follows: TGTGCCAGCAGCTCCCCTTCGGGAGGACTCATCAATGAGCAGTTCTTC.

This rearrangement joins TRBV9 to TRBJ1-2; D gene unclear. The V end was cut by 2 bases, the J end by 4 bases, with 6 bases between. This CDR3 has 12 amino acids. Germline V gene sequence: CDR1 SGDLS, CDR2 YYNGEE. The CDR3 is CASSVDAYGYTF. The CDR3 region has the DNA TGTGCCAGCAGCGTGGATGCCTATGGCTACACCTTC.

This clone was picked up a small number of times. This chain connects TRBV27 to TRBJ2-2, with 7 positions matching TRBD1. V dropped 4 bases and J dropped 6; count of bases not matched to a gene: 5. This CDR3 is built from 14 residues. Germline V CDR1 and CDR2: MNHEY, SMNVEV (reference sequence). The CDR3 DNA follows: TGTGCCAGCAGTTGGGACAGCTTACCCGGGGAGCTGTTTTTT. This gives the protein CASSWDSLPGELFF.

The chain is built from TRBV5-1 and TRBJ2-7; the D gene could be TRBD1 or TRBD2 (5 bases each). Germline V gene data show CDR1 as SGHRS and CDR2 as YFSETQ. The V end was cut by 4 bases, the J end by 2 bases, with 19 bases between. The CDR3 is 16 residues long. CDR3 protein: CASSRGRGQGTYEQYF. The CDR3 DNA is TGCGCCAGCAGCCGGGGCCGGGGTCAGGGTACCTACGAGCAGTACTTC.

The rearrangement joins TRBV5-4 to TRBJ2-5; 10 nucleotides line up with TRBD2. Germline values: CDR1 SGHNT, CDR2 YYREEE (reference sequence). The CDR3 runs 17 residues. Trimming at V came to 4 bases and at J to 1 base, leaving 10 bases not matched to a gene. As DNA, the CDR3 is TGTGCCAGCAGCCATGGGACTAGCGCAACAACCCAAGAGACCCAGTACTTC. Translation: CASSHGTSATTQETQYF.

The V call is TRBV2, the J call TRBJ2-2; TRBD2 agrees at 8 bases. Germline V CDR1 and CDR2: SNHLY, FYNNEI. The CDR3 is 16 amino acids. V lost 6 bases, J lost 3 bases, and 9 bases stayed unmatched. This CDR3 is CASSSSGGVDTGELFF. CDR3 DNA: TGTGCCAGCAGCAGCTCCGGGGGGGTGGACACCGGGGAGCTGTTTTTT.

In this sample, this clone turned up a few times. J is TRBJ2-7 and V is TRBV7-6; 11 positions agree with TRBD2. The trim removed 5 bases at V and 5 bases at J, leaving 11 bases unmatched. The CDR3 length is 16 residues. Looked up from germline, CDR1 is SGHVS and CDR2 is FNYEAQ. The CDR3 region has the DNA TGTGCCAGCAGCCGAGGACTAGCGGGTACTCGGGACGAGCAGTACTTC. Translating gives CASSRGLAGTRDEQYF.

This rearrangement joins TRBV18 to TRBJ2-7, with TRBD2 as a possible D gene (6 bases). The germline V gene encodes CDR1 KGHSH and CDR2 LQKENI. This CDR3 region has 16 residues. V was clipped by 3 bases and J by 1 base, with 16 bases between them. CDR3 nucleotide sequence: TGTGCCAGCTCACCTTTTTTCGGGAGAAATTCCTACGAGCAGTACTTC. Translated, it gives CASSPFFGRNSYEQYF.

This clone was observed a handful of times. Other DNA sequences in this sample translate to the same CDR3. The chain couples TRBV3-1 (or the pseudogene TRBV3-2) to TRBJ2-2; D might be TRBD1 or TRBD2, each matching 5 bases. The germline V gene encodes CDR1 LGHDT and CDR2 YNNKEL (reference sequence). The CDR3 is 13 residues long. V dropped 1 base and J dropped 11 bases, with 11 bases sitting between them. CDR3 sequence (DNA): TGTGCCAGCAGCCAAGTCAGGGCGGGTGAGCTGTTTTTT. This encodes CASSQVRAGELFF.

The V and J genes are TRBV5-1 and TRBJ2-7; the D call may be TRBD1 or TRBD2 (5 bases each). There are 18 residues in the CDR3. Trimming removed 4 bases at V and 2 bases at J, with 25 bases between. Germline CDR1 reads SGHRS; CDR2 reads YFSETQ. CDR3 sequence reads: CASSPLARDGRVPYEQYF. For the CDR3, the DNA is TGCGCCAGCAGCCCCCTCGCCAGGGACGGCCGCGTCCCCTACGAGCAGTACTTC.

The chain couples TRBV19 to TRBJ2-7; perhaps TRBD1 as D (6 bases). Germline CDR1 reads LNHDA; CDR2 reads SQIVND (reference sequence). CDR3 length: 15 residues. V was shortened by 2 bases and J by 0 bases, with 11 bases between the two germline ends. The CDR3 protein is CASSITGTSSYEQYF. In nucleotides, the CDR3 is TGTGCCAGTAGTATAACCGGGACAAGCTCCTACGAGCAGTACTTC. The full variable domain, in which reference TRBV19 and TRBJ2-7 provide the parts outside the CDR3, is DGGITQSPKYLFRKEGQNVTLSCEQNLNHDAMYWYRQDPGQGLRLIYYSQIVNDFQKGDIAEGYSVSREKKESFPLTVTSAQKNPTAFYLCASSITGTSSYEQYFGPGTRLTVT.

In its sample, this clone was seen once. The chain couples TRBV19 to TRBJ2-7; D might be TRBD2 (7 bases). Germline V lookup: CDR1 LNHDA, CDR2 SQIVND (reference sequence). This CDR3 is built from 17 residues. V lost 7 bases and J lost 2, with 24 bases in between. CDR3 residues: CASTHQAGADTTYEQYF. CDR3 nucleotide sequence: TGTGCCAGTACCCATCAGGCGGGGGCCGACACCACCTACGAGCAGTACTTC.

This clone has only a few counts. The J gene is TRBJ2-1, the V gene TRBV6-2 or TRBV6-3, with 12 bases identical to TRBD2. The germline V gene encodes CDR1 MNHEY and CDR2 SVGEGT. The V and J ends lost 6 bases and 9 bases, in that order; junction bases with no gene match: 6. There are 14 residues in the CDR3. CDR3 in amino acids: CASSLLTSGSEQFF. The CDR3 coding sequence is TGTGCCAGCAGCCTACTGACTAGCGGGAGTGAGCAGTTCTTC.

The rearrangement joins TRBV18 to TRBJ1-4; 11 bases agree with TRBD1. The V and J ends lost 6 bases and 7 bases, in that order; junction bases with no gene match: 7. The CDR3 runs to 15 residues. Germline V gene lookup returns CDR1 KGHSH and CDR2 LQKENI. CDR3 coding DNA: TGTGCCAGCTCGGAAAGGACAGGGGGCGGTGAAAAACTGTTTTTT. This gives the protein CASSERTGGGEKLFF. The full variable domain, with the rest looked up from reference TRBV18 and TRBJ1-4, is NAGVMQNPRHLVRRRGQEARLRCSPMKGHSHVYWYRQLPEEGLKFMVYLQKENIIDESGMPKERFSAEFPKEGPSILRIQQVVRGDSAAYFCASSERTGGGEKLFFGSGTQLSVL.

The CDR3: CASSIAGTGTGYTF. CDR3 bases: TGTGCCAGTAGTATAGCGGGGACAGGGACAGGCTACACCTTC. The rearrangement uses TRBV19 and TRBJ1-2; TRBD1 matches at 9 bases. Trimming at V came to 1 base and at J to 8 bases, leaving 5 bases not matched to a gene. Per germline, CDR1 LNHDA and CDR2 SQIVND (reference sequence). The CDR3 sequence is 14 residues long.

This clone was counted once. The CDR3 bases are TGTGCCAGCAGTGAAGGACAGCCTTATGGCTACACCTTC. It specifies CASSEGQPYGYTF. This chain joins TRBV2 and TRBJ1-2; D is possibly TRBD1 (5 bases). CDR1 SNHLY and CDR2 FYNNEI come from the germline V gene. CDR3 length: 13 residues. V lost 1 base to trimming and J lost 5 bases, with 8 bases between them.

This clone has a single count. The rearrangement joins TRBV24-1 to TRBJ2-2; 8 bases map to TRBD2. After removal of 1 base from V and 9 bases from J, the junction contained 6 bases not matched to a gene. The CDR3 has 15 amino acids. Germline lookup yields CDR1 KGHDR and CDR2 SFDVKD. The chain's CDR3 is CATSDFGGGPRELFF. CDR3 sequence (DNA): TGTGCCACCAGTGATTTCGGGGGGGGGCCTCGGGAGCTGTTTTTT.

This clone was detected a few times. CDR3 nucleotide sequence: TGTGCCAGCAGCAATGAAAGCGGGACCCAAGAGACCCAGTACTTC. Amino acid sequence: CASSNESGTQETQYF. The chain couples TRBV21-1 to TRBJ2-5; the table names TRBD2, a call not compared with the DNA. TRBV21-1 is a known pseudogene. The CDR3 extends over 15 amino acids.

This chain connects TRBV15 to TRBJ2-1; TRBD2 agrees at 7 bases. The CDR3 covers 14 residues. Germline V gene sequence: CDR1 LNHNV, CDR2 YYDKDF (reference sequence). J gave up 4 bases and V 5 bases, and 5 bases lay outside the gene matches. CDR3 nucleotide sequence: TGTGCCACCAGCTCCGGCGGGGGATACAATGAGCAGTTCTTC. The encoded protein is CATSSGGGYNEQFF.

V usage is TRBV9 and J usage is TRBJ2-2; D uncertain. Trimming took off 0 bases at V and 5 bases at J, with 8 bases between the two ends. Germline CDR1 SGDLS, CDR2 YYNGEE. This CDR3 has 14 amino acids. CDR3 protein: CASSVELGTGELFF. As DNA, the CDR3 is TGTGCCAGCAGCGTAGAATTGGGGACCGGGGAGCTGTTTTTT.

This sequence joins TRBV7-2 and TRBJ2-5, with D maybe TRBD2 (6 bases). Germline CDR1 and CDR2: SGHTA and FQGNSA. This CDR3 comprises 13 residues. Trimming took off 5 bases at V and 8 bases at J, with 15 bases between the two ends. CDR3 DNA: TGTGCCAGCAGCCGGGCCCAGGAGGGCACCCAGTACTTC. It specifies CASSRAQEGTQYF.

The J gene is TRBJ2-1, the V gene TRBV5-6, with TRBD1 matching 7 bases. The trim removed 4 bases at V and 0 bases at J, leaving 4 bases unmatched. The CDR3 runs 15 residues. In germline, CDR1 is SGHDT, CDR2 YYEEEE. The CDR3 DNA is TGTGCCAGCAGCCAGACAGGGAGCTCCTACAATGAGCAGTTCTTC. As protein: CASSQTGSSYNEQFF.

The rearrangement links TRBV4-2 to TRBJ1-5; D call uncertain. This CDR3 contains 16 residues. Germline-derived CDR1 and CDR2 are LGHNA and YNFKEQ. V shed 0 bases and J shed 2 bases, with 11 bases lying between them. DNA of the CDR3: TGTGCCAGCAGCCAAGAGCCTCACGTGGGCAATCAGCCCCAGCATTTT. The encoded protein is CASSQEPHVGNQPQHF.